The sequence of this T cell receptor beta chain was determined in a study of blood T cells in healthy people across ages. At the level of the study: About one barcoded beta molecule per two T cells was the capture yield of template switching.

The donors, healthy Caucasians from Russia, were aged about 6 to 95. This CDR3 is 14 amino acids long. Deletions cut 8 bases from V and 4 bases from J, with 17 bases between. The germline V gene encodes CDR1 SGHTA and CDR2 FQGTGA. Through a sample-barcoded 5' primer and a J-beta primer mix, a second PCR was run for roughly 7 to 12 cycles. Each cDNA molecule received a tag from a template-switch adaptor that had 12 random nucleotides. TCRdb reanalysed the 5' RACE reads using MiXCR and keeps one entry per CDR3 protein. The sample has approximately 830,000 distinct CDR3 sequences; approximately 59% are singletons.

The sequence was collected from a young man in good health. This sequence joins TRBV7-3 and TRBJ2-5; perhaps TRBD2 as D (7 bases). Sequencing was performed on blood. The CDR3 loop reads CASYKGGQGETQYF. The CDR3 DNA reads TGTGCCAGCTATAAGGGGGGGCAGGGAGAGACCCAGTACTTC.